Given below is one T cell receptor beta chain in context. Trimming left V 4 bases short and J 0 bases short, with 6 bases between. The length of the CDR3 is 14 residues. Germline-derived CDR1 and CDR2 are KGHSH and LQKENI. The entry originates in a study of T cell responses to AZD1222 COVID-19 vaccine. Clones were read by immunoSEQ multiplex PCR, and TCRdb kept only the in-frame ones, dropping some. The sample includes about 47,000 clones, around four fifths of them seen just once. V usage is TRBV18 and J usage is TRBJ1-4, with D uncertain. This sequence was found in an adult who received the MenACWY meningococcal vaccine as a control. The sequencing here drew on peripheral blood, taken 28 days after the second dose of the MenACWY control vaccine. Here the CDR3 DNA reads TGTGCCAGCTCACTGCACGCAACTAATGAAAAACTGTTTTTT. Protein: CASSLHATNEKLFF.